Listed here are 24 T cell receptor beta chains from one sample, sequenced in a study of shared T cell receptors in the human thymus. Method: immunoSEQ multiplex PCR; TCRdb's copy keeps in-frame clones and lacks some. The sample has about 610,000 clones, approximately 87% seen once. The same sample was also used in a study of human thymus T cells.

The sequenced material came from thymocytes. The origin of the receptors is a boy under two years old with a congenital heart defect.

The chain recombines TRBV18 with TRBJ1-1; D possibly corresponds to TRBD1 (5 bases). The germline gives CDR1 KGHSH, CDR2 LQKENI. The V end was cut by 2 bases, the J end by 5 bases, with 18 bases between. The CDR3 extends over 16 amino acids. For the CDR3, the DNA is TGTGCCAGCTCACCAGAGGGACTCATACCCGAGACTGAAGCTTTCTTT. Protein product: CASSPEGLIPETEAFF.

The chain uses TRBV18 and TRBJ2-1; 7 bases agree with TRBD2. V gave up 2 bases and J gave up 4 bases; unmatched junction bases: 8. Germline V gene sequence: CDR1 KGHSH, CDR2 LQKENI. CDR3 length: 16 residues. Here the CDR3 DNA reads TGTGCCAGCTCACCATCTGACGGGGGGAAGTACAATGAGCAGTTCTTC. This encodes CASSPSDGGKYNEQFF.

The rearrangement uses TRBV6-1 and TRBJ1-3; D perhaps matches TRBD1 (6 bases). This CDR3 is built from 15 residues. CDR1 and CDR2 (germline): MNHNS, SASEGT. The V end lost 10 bases, the J end lost 4 bases, and 20 bases lay between the germline ends. The CDR3 sequence: CATVSGRGKGNTIYF. The CDR3 nucleotides are TGTGCCACCGTCTCGGGCAGGGGAAAAGGAAACACCATATATTTT.

This clone came up once. This chain joins TRBV11-2 and TRBJ2-1, with D tentatively TRBD1 (6 bases). Germline V gene sequence: CDR1 SGHAT, CDR2 FQNNGV. The V end was cut by 2 bases, the J end by 7 bases, with 12 bases between. CDR3 length: 14 residues. The CDR3 protein is CASSLPQGQNEQFF. DNA for the CDR3: TGTGCCAGCAGCTTACCGCAGGGGCAAAATGAGCAGTTCTTC.

V usage is TRBV10-1 and J usage is TRBJ2-7; D might be TRBD1 (6 bases). Germline values: CDR1 WNHNN, CDR2 SYGVQD (reference sequence). The CDR3 loop spans 16 amino acids. Trimming shortened V by 2 bases and J by 1 base, and 15 bases separated the two germline ends. DNA of the CDR3: TGCGCCAGCAGTGAGAACAGGGACGTCAAGTCCTACGAGCAGTACTTC. Translation: CASSENRDVKSYEQYF.

The chain combines TRBV28 with TRBJ2-4; tentatively, D is TRBD1 (6 bases). Per the germline V gene, CDR1 is MDHEN and CDR2 is SYDVKM. This CDR3 has 11 amino acids. The V gene lost 6 bases and the J gene lost 8 bases, with 8 bases spanning the gap. This CDR3 is CASSDRHIQYF. CDR3 nucleotide sequence: TGTGCCAGCAGCGACAGGCACATTCAGTACTTC.

The chain has TRBV5-4 and TRBJ2-1, with TRBD1 matching 10 bases. The CDR3 runs to 17 residues. J lost 0 bases, V lost 4 bases, and 7 bases had no gene match. Germline V CDR1 and CDR2: SGHNT, YYREEE (reference sequence). The CDR3 sequence: CASSLPWTGGSYNEQFF. As DNA, the CDR3 is TGTGCCAGCAGCCTCCCCTGGACAGGGGGCTCCTACAATGAGCAGTTCTTC.

V and J are TRBV4-1 and TRBJ2-3; D is perhaps TRBD2 (6 bases). Germline V gene data show CDR1 as MGHRA and CDR2 as YSYEKL. The CDR3 spans 14 residues. Trimming removed 0 bases at V and 9 bases at J, with 13 bases between. The CDR3 DNA reads TGCGCCAGCAGCCAAGATCTTTGGGGGGAAACGCAGTATTTT. Encoded protein: CASSQDLWGETQYF.

The chain is built from TRBV10-3 and TRBJ2-7; no reliable D call. The V gene lost 3 bases and the J gene lost 2 bases, with 11 bases spanning the gap. Germline CDR1 is ENHRY and CDR2 is SYGVKD. The CDR3 runs to 14 residues. This CDR3 reads CAISERVSPYEQYF. CDR3 nucleotides: TGTGCCATCAGTGAAAGAGTTTCCCCCTACGAGCAGTACTTC.

This chain joins TRBV10-3 and TRBJ2-4, with D perhaps matching TRBD1 (5 bases). The CDR3 is made up of 14 amino acids. V was pared by 3 bases and J by 2 bases, with 8 bases between. Per germline, CDR1 ENHRY and CDR2 SYGVKD. CDR3 sequence: CAISDPDTKNIQYF. The CDR3 nucleotides are TGTGCCATCAGTGATCCGGACACCAAAAACATTCAGTACTTC.

The chain carries TRBV19 and TRBJ1-2; no definite D call. Trimming took 6 bases from V and 5 from J, leaving 16 bases between them. The germline CDR1 and CDR2 sequences are LNHDA and SQIVND (reference sequence). This CDR3 has 14 residues. The CDR3 bases are TGTGCCAGTAGGCCGGGAACGGCTAGTTATGGCTACACCTTC. This translates into CASRPGTASYGYTF.

The rearrangement joins TRBV30 to TRBJ2-2; a weak D match, TRBD1 (6 bases). The CDR3 sequence is 14 residues long. With 2 bases removed from V and 4 bases from J, the gap between germline ends came to 11 bases. The germline V gene encodes CDR1 GTSNPN and CDR2 SVGIG (reference sequence). The CDR3 sequence: CAWSRGRGTGELFF. The CDR3 region has the DNA TGTGCCTGGAGTAGGGGGAGAGGCACCGGGGAGCTGTTTTTT.

The rearrangement uses TRBV27 and TRBJ2-7; 8 nucleotides align to TRBD2. CDR1 and CDR2 (germline): MNHEY, SMNVEV (reference sequence). CDR3 length: 17 amino acids. Trimming at V came to 5 bases and at J to 5 bases, leaving 17 bases not matched to a gene. CDR3 coding DNA: TGTGCCAGCAGTCCTAGGGGTGGCAGCGGGAGACGGAACGAGCAGTACTTC. This translates into CASSPRGGSGRRNEQYF.

The CDR3 is CASSSPERTANTGELFF. Written as DNA, the CDR3 is TGTGCCAGCAGTTCACCCGAGAGGACAGCGAACACCGGGGAGCTGTTTTTT. J is TRBJ2-2 and V is TRBV28; tentative D call: TRBD1 (6 bases). The CDR3 runs 17 residues. Between the trimmed V and J ends, which lost 4 bases and 0 bases, there was a span of 15 bases. Germline loops: CDR1 MDHEN, CDR2 SYDVKM.

This clone was detected only once. V gene TRBV19 combines with J gene TRBJ2-1, with TRBD2 matching over 8 bases. The CDR3 contains 20 residues. CDR1 and CDR2 from the germline V gene are LNHDA and SQIVND (reference sequence). The trim removed 0 bases at V and 6 bases at J, leaving 19 bases unmatched. CDR3 protein: CASSIDLGRGTSGTANEQFF. The CDR3 DNA reads as TGTGCCAGTAGTATAGATCTGGGCAGGGGAACTAGCGGCACAGCCAATGAGCAGTTCTTC.

This clone appeared a few times. The V call is TRBV15, the J call TRBJ1-2, with a possible D match to TRBD1 (5 bases). The CDR3 consists of 14 residues. Germline CDR1 and CDR2: LNHNV and YYDKDF (reference sequence). Trimming removed 3 bases at V and 4 bases at J, with 12 bases between. The CDR3 region has the DNA TGTGCCACCAGCAGGGGGGGACGGATCTATGGCTACACCTTC. This encodes CATSRGGRIYGYTF.

This clone has just a few counts. The junction departs from the called germline gene at one end, perhaps through a read error. This chain joins TRBV5-1 and TRBJ2-4; 8 bases fit TRBD1. Germline V CDR1 and CDR2: SGHRS, YFSETQ. This CDR3 region has 14 residues. The CDR3 here is CASSSGQGNPHLKF. CDR3 DNA sequence: TGCGCCAGCAGCTCTGGACAGGGAAACCCTCACCTAAAGTTC.

The table lists this clone with a few counts. This chain's CDR3 is CASSLVGSTEGGSSYNEQFF. Written as DNA, the CDR3 is TGCGCCAGCAGCTTGGTGGGGTCCACAGAGGGGGGGAGCTCCTACAATGAGCAGTTCTTC. The chain joins TRBV5-1 to TRBJ2-1; weak D call: TRBD2 (7 bases). The CDR3 runs 20 residues. The V and J ends lost 0 bases and 0 bases respectively, with 22 bases between them. Germline CDR1 and CDR2: SGHRS and YFSETQ.

The rearrangement links TRBV25-1 to TRBJ2-7, with 10 bases that match TRBD1. The CDR3 totals 15 residues. V shed 4 bases and J 2 bases; nucleotides not matched to a gene: 5. Germline assignment: CDR1 MGHDK and CDR2 SYGVNS. The CDR3 loop is CASSAGQGWTYEQYF. The CDR3 nucleotides read TGTGCCAGCAGTGCGGGACAGGGGTGGACCTACGAGCAGTACTTC.

V is TRBV4-3 and J is TRBJ2-3, with a weak D call TRBD2 (5 bases). There are 18 residues in the CDR3. V lost 1 base and J lost 2, with 19 bases in between. The germline CDR1 and CDR2 sequences are LGHNA and YSLEER. The CDR3 sequence is CASSQGVLARNDTDTQYF. DNA for the CDR3: TGCGCCAGCAGCCAAGGGGTCCTAGCTAGAAACGACACAGATACGCAGTATTTT.

V usage is TRBV4-3 and J usage is TRBJ2-7; the D gene is possibly TRBD2 (6 bases). CDR1 is LGHNA, CDR2 YSLEER, per germline. The ends were cut back, 4 bases at V and 0 bases at J, with 19 bases in the middle. This CDR3 comprises 17 residues. The CDR3 DNA sequence: TGCGCCAGCAGCCCCCACCCGAAGCGGGTGAGCTCCTACGAGCAGTACTTC. As protein: CASSPHPKRVSSYEQYF.

This sequence joins TRBV30 and TRBJ1-1, with a weak D call TRBD1 (6 bases). Germline assignment: CDR1 GTSNPN and CDR2 SVGIG (reference sequence). V was trimmed by 7 bases and J by 1 base, leaving 16 bases between them. The CDR3 runs 14 residues. CDR3 sequence: CASPPTGPNTEAFF. CDR3 nucleotides: TGTGCCTCTCCCCCGACAGGCCCGAACACTGAAGCTTTCTTT.

V gene TRBV5-6 combines with J gene TRBJ2-7; 11 bases map to TRBD2. There are 15 residues in the CDR3. CDR1 is SGHDT and CDR2 is YYEEEE in the germline V gene. V gave up 0 bases and J gave up 4 bases; unmatched junction bases: 3. The CDR3, as DNA: TGTGCCAGCAGCTTGGAAGGGACTAGCGGATACGAGCAGTACTTC. It yields the protein CASSLEGTSGYEQYF.

The chain couples TRBV5-6 to TRBJ2-5, with a weak D call TRBD2 (7 bases). This CDR3 contains 16 residues. V was shortened by 2 bases and J by 5 bases, with 19 bases between the two germline ends. Germline V gene data show CDR1 as SGHDT and CDR2 as YYEEEE. The CDR3 DNA reads as TGTGCCAGCAGCTTTGCCTCTTTACGGGGGGCTGAGACCCAGTACTTC. Residues: CASSFASLRGAETQYF. Using reference TRBV5-6 and TRBJ2-5 for the parts outside the CDR3, the full variable domain is DAGVTQSPTHLIKTRGQQVTLRCSPKSGHDTVSWYQQALGQGPQFIFQYYEEEERQRGNFPDRFSGHQFPNYSSELNVNALLLGDSALYLCASSFASLRGAETQYFGPGTRLLVL.